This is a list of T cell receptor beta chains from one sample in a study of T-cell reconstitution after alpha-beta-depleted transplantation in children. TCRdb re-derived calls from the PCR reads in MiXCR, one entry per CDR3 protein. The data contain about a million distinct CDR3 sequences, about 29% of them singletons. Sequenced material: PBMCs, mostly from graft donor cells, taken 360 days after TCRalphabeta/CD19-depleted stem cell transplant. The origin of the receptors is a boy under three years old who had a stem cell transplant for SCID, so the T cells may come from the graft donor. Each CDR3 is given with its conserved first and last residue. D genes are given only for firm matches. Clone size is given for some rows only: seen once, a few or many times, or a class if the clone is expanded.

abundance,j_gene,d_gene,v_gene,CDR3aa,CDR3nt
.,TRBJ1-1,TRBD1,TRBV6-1,CASSARGQVGDTEAFF,TGTGCCAGCAGTGCGAGGGGGCAGGTGGGAGACACTGAAGCTTTCTTT
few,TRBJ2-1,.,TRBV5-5,CASRHSTGFEQFF,TGTGCCAGCAGGCATTCGACAGGTTTTGAGCAGTTCTTC
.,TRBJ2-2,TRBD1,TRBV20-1,CSARDPRGRGTGELFF,TGCAGTGCTAGAGATCCCAGGGGGCGCGGCACCGGGGAGCTGTTTTTT
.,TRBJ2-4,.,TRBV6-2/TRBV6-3,CASSPVRRGKNIQYF,TGTGCCAGCAGCCCCGTTCGACGGGGCAAAAACATTCAGTACTTC
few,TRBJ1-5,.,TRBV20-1,CSARIRDQPQHF,TGCAGTGCTAGAATTCGCGATCAGCCCCAGCATTTT
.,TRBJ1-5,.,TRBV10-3,CAISDVGGNQPQHF,TGTGCCATCAGTGACGTGGGGGGGAATCAGCCCCAGCATTTT
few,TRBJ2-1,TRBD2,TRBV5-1,CASSLHGTSEFF,TGCGCCAGCAGCTTACATGGGACTAGCGAGTTCTTC
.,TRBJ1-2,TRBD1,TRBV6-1,CASSGDRGPLSGYTF,TGTGCCAGCAGTGGGGACAGGGGGCCTCTAAGTGGCTACACCTTC
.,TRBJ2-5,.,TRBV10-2,CASTNQGKGETQYF,TGCGCCAGCACAAACCAGGGGAAAGGAGAGACCCAGTACTTC
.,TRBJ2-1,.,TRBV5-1,CASSFGIPHEQFF,TGCGCCAGCAGCTTTGGGATACCCCATGAGCAGTTCTTC
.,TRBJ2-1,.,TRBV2,CASKYPEQFF,TGTGCCAGCAAGTATCCGGAGCAGTTCTTC
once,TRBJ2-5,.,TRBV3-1,CASSQSKGQETQYF,TGTGCCAGCAGCCAATCAAAGGGTCAAGAGACCCAGTACTTC
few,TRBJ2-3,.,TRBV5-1,CASSFDVTSTDTQYF,TGCGCCAGCAGCTTTGATGTAACCTCCACAGATACGCAGTATTTT
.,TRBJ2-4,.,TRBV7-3,CASSGTGLDIQYF,TGTGCCAGCAGCGGAACAGGGCTGGACATTCAGTACTTC
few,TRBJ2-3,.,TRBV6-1,CASRASVTDTQYF,TGTGCCAGCAGGGCTAGCGTCACAGATACGCAGTATTTT
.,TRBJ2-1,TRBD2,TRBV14,CASSHVLAGGTSYNEQFF,TGTGCCAGCAGCCACGTACTAGCGGGGGGGACCTCCTACAATGAGCAGTTCTTC
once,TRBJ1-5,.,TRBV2,CASRGEFNQPQHF,TGTGCCAGCAGGGGGGAGTTCAATCAGCCCCAGCATTTT